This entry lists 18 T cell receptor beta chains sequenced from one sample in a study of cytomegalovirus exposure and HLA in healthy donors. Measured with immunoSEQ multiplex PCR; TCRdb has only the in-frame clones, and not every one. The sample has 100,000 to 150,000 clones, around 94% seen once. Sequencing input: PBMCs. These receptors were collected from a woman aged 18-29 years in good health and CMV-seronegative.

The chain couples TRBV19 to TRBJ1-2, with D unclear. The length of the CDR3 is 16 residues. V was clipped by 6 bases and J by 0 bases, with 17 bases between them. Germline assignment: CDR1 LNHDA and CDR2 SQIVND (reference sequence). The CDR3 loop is CASSRSLATANYGYTF. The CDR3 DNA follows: TGTGCCAGTAGCCGATCCTTGGCTACAGCTAACTATGGCTACACCTTC.

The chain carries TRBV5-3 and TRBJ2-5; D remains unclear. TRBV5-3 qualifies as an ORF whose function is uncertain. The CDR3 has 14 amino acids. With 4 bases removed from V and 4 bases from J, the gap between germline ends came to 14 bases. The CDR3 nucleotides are TGTGCCAGAAGCCTGTTAGAACTTCCAGAGACCCAGTACTTC. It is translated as CARSLLELPETQYF.

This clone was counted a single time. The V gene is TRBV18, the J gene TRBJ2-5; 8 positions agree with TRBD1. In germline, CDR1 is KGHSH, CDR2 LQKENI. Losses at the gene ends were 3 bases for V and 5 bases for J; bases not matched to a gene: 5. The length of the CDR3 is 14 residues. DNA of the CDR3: TGTGCCAGCTCACCCAGGACAGGGAAGGAGACCCAGTACTTC. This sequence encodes CASSPRTGKETQYF.

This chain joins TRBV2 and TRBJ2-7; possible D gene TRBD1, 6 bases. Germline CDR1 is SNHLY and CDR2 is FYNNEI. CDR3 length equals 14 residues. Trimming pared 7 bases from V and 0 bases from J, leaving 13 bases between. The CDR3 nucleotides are TGTGCCAGCAACCGGGACACGACCTCCTACGAGCAGTACTTC. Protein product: CASNRDTTSYEQYF.

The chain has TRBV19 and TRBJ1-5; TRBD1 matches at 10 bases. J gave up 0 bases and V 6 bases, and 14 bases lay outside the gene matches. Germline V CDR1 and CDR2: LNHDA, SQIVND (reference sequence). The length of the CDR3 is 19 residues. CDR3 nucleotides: TGTGCCAGTAGGGAGAGACAGGGGGCACGTGAATATAGCAATCAGCCCCAGCATTTT. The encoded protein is CASRERQGAREYSNQPQHF.

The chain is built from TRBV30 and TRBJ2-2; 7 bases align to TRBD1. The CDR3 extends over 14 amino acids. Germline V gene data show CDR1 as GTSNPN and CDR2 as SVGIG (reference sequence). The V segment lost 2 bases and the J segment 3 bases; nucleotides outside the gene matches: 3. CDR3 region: CAWSRDSYTGELFF. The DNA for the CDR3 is TGTGCCTGGAGTAGGGACAGCTACACCGGGGAGCTGTTTTTT.

CDR3 DNA: TGTGCCTGGACAGTGAGGGCTGAAGCTTTCTTT. Translation: CAWTVRAEAFF. The J gene is TRBJ1-1, the V gene TRBV30; D not certain. The length of the CDR3 is 11 residues. Looked up from germline, CDR1 is GTSNPN and CDR2 is SVGIG (reference sequence). V lost 4 bases and J lost 6, with 9 bases in between.

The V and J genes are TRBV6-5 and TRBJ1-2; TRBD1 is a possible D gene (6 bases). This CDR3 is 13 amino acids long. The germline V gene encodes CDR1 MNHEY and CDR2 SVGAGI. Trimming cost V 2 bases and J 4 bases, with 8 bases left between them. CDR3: CASSYGGSYGYTF. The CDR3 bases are TGTGCCAGCAGTTACGGGGGCAGCTATGGCTACACCTTC.

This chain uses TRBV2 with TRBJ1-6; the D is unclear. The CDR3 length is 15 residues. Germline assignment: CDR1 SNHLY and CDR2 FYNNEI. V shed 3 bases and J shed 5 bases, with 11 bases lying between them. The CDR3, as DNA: TGTGCCAGCAGTGATTCTCGACTGAATAATTCACCCCTCCACTTT. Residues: CASSDSRLNNSPLHF. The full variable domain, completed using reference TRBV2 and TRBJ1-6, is EPEVTQTPSHQVTQMGQEVILRCVPISNHLYFYWYRQILGQKVEFLVSFYNNEISEKSEIFDDQFSVERPDGSNFTLKIRSTKLEDSAMYFCASSDSRLNNSPLHFGNGTRLTVT.

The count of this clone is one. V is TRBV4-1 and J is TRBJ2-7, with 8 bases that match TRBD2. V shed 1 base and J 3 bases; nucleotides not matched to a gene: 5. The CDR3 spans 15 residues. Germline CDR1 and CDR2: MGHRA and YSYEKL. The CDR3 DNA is TGCGCCAGCAGCCAAGTAATAGCGGGGTACTACGAGCAGTACTTC. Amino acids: CASSQVIAGYYEQYF.

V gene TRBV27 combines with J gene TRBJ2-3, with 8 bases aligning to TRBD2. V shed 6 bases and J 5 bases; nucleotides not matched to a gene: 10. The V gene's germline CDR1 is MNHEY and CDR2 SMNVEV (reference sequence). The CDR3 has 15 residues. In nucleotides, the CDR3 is TGTGCCAGCAGGTCGAGCGGGAGTGGTGGAGATACGCAGTATTTT. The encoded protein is CASRSSGSGGDTQYF.

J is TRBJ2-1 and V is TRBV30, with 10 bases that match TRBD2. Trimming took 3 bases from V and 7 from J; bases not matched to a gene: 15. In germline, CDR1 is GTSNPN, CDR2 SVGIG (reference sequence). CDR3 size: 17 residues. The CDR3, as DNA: TGTGCCTGGAGGGATGGGCCAGCGGGAGGGGTTTGGAATGAGCAGTTCTTC. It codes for CAWRDGPAGGVWNEQFF.

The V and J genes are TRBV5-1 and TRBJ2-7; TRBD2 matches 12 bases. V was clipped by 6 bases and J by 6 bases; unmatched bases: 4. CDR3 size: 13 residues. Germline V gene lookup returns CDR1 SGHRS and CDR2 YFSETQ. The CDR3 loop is CASKTSGSGEQYF. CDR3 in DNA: TGCGCCAGCAAGACTAGCGGGAGTGGCGAGCAGTACTTC.

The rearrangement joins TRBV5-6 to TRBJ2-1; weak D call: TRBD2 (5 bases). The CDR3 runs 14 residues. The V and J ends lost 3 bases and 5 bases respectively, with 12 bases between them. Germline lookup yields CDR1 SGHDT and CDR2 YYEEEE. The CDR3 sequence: CASSYLGGHNEQFF. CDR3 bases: TGTGCCAGCAGCTATCTTGGCGGGCACAATGAGCAGTTCTTC.

CDR3 DNA sequence: TGCGCCAGCAGCCAGATAGAGACAGATTATGGCTACACCTTC. Residues: CASSQIETDYGYTF. The V and J genes are TRBV5-1 and TRBJ1-2, with TRBD1 as a possible D gene (5 bases). The V end was cut by 4 bases, the J end by 5 bases, with 15 bases between. The V gene's germline CDR1 is SGHRS and CDR2 YFSETQ. The CDR3 is 14 amino acids.

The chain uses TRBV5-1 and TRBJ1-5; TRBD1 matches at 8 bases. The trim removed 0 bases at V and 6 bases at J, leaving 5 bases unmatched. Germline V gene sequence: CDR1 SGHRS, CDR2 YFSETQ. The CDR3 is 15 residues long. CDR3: CASSLVAGGLQPQHF. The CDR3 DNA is TGCGCCAGCAGCTTGGTTGCAGGGGGCCTTCAGCCCCAGCATTTT.

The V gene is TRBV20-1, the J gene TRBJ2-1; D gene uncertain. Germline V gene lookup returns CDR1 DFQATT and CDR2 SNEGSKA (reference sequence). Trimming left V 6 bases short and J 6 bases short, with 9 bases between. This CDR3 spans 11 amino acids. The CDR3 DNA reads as TGCAGTGCCTCGACTCCCAATGAGCAGTTCTTC. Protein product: CSASTPNEQFF.

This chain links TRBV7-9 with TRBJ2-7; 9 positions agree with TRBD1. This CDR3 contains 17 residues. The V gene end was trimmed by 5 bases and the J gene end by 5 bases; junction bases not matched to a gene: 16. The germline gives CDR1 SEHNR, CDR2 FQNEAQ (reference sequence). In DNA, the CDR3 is TGTGCCAGCAGCCCCTATTACCTCACAGGGGGCATCAACGAGCAGTACTTC. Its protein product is CASSPYYLTGGINEQYF. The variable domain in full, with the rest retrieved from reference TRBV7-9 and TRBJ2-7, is DTGVSQNPRHKITKRGQNVTFRCDPISEHNRLYWYRQTLGQGPEFLTYFQNEAQLEKSRLLSDRFSAERPKGSFSTLEIQRTEQGDSAMYLCASSPYYLTGGINEQYFGPGTRLTVT.